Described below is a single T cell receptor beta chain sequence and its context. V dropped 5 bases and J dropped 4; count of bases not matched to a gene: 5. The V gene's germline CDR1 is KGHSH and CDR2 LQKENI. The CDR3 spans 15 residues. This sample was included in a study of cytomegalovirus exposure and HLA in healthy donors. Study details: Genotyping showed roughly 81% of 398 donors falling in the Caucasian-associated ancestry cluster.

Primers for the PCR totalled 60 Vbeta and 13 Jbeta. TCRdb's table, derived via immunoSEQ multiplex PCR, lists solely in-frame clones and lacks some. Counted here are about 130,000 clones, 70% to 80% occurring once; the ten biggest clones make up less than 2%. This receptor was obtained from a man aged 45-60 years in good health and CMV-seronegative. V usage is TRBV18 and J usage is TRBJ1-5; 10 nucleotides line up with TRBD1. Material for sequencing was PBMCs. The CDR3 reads CASSGQGGFNQPQHF. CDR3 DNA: TGTGCCAGCTCAGGACAGGGGGGATTTAATCAGCCCCAGCATTTT.